The text below deals with one T cell receptor (beta chain). The data belong to a study of blood T cell repertoires in COVID-19. Using immunoSEQ multiplex PCR, the repertoire was profiled, and TCRdb retains in-frame clones only, with some absent. The sample holds over 100,000 clones; roughly 84% are singletons and the top ten take roughly a quarter. V shed 4 bases and J 6 bases; nucleotides not matched to a gene: 10. The CDR3 loop spans 15 amino acids. Germline CDR1 is SGDLS and CDR2 is YYNGEE. The clonotype originates from a man aged 55 to 70 with acute or convalescent COVID-19. The sequenced sample consisted of peripheral blood. J is TRBJ2-1 and V is TRBV9, with 7 bases identical to TRBD2. The CDR3 region has the DNA TGTGCCAGCAGCATGCTAGCGGCAGCCCTCAATGAGCAGTTCTTC. It is translated as CASSMLAAALNEQFF. The variable domain in full, with the rest retrieved from reference TRBV9 and TRBJ2-1, is DSGVTQTPKHLITATGQRVTLRCSPRSGDLSVYWYQQSLDQGLQFLIQYYNGEERAKGNILERFSAQQFPDLHSELNLSSLELGDSALYFCASSMLAAALNEQFFGPGTRLTVL.